This TCR beta chain was identified in a study of beta chain features in type 1 diabetes. Study-level information: The patients were much like the healthy donors in age, gender and cell yields. General study points: Type 1 diabetes patients had moderately but significantly shorter TCRB CDR3s in all four CD4+ subsets.

Germline V CDR1 and CDR2: SGHAT, FQDESV (reference sequence). This CDR3 contains 15 residues. Between the trimmed V and J ends, which lost 3 bases and 1 base, there was a span of 12 bases. Expressed TCRB transcripts got sequenced, as all isolated RNA was reverse transcribed. Produced via immunoSEQ multiplex PCR; TCRdb's table is partial and in-frame only. The data contain about 300,000 clones, approximately 13% of them singletons. Concerning this clone: Its target is not known.

The source is a woman between 18 and 30 years old with type 1 diabetes. The chain has TRBV11-1 and TRBJ2-5; D call uncertain. The sample taken for sequencing was naive CD4+ T cells from blood. The CDR3 DNA follows: TGTGCCAGCAGCTTGGTGGGCCAGATCCAAGAGACCCAGTACTTC. It encodes CASSLVGQIQETQYF.